Listed below are T cell receptor beta chains from one sample, sequenced in a study of tissue T cells after allogeneic stem cell transplantation. Method: immunoSEQ multiplex PCR; TCRdb's copy keeps in-frame clones and lacks some. Of some 12,000 clones in the sample, 70% were seen once. The sample here was tissue from the right colon, taken at autopsy. Receptor source: a woman aged 18 to 49 with breast cancer. The CDR3 runs from the conserved cysteine through the conserved F or W. Fields, in order: V gene, D gene, J gene, clone size, CDR3 DNA, CDR3 protein. A D gene is named only where the DNA matches it firmly. Rows give clone size only sometimes, using once, few, many, or a class for an expanded clone.

TRBV5-1,-,TRBJ2-5,-,TGCGCCAGCAGCTTGGGGGCCCAGGCGGGTCAAGAGACCCAGTACTTC,CASSLGAQAGQETQYF
TRBV5-4,TRBD2,TRBJ2-3,-,TGTGCCAGCAGCTCGTCTAGCGGGGGTTTGGCAGATACGCAGTATTTT,CASSSSSGGLADTQYF
TRBV6-2/TRBV6-3,-,TRBJ1-6,-,TGTGCCAGCAGTTACGACGATAATTCACCCCTCCACTTT,CASSYDDNSPLHF
TRBV19,TRBD1,TRBJ2-3,once,TGTGCCAGTAGTATACGACAGGGGGCGTCTTTAGATACGCAGTATTTT,CASSIRQGASLDTQYF
TRBV9,TRBD1,TRBJ2-2,-,TGTGCCAGCAGCGTAGATCAGGGGGCGTATACCGGGGAGCTGTTTTTT,CASSVDQGAYTGELFF
TRBV10-3,TRBD1,TRBJ2-1,few,TGTGCCATCAGTGAGACTGGGACAGGGGGCAAGGATGAGCAGTTCTTC,CAISETGTGGKDEQFF
TRBV24-1,-,TRBJ2-1,-,TGTGCCACCAGTGACATCCAGCCCAATGAGCAGTTCTTC,CATSDIQPNEQFF
TRBV18,TRBD2,TRBJ2-1,-,TGTGCCAGCTCACCCCAATCCCCGGGACTAGCGGACAATGAGCAGTTCTTC,CASSPQSPGLADNEQFF
TRBV6-5,-,TRBJ1-3,-,TGTGCCAGCAGGAGAGAGTCTGGAAACACCATATATTTT,CASRRESGNTIYF
TRBV28,TRBD2,TRBJ2-1,-,TGTGCCAGCAGTTTATTAAGCGGGAGGGACAATGAGCAGTTCTTC,CASSLLSGRDNEQFF
TRBV30,TRBD1,TRBJ1-6,-,TGTGCCTGGGGGGACAGGAATTCACCCCTCCACTTT,CAWGDRNSPLHF
TRBV5-4,TRBD1,TRBJ2-5,-,TGTGCCAGCAGCTGGCGACAGGGCTTGGGGGAGACCCAGTACTTC,CASSWRQGLGETQYF
TRBV15,-,TRBJ2-6,few,TGTGCCACCAGCAGAGAGAGCTCTGGGGCCAACGTCCTGACTTTC,CATSRESSGANVLTF
TRBV19,-,TRBJ1-1,-,TGTGCCAGTAATTGGGGGAACACTGAAGCTTTCTTT,CASNWGNTEAFF
TRBV3-1/TRBV3-2,TRBD2,TRBJ2-1,-,TGTGCCAGCAGCCTAATAGCGGGTCCGGGGGAGCAGTTCTTC,CASSLIAGPGEQFF
TRBV4-3,-,TRBJ1-1,-,TGCGCCAGCAGCCAAGATCGGGAAGCGGGGGCTTTCTTT,CASSQDREAGAFF
TRBV5-1,-,TRBJ1-4,-,TGCGCCAGCAGCGCCCGGACGGCTGAAAAACTGTTTTTT,CASSARTAEKLFF
TRBV7-8,-,TRBJ1-5,-,TGTGCCAGCAGCTTATTACAGGGCGGAAATCAGCCCCAGCATTTT,CASSLLQGGNQPQHF
TRBV4-2,-,TRBJ2-7,-,TGTGCCAGCAGCCAAGCCTCCTACGAGCAGTACTTC,CASSQASYEQYF
TRBV6-2/TRBV6-3,-,TRBJ1-1,-,TGTGCCAGCAGTTCCCCCGCCGCAGCGAACACTGAAGCTTTCTTT,CASSSPAAANTEAFF
TRBV5-4,-,TRBJ1-2,few,TGTGCCAGCAGCTTGGCGGGGGGACGGACCTATGGCTACACCTTC,CASSLAGGRTYGYTF
TRBV5-1,-,TRBJ2-7,-,TGCGCCAGCAGCTTGGGGCGTGTTTCCTACGAGCAGTACTTC,CASSLGRVSYEQYF